Listed below are T cell receptor beta chains from one sample, sequenced in a study of identical twins. TCRdb analysed the 5' RACE reads with MiXCR anew, one entry per CDR3 protein. This table has roughly 690,000 distinct CDR3 sequences, about 20% appearing once. These data are also associated with another study on T cells expressing NK-cell markers.

Sequenced input: PBMCs. The receptors derive from a woman aged 18-30 years in good health. CDR3s include the opening cysteine and the closing phenylalanine or tryptophan. A D gene is named only where the DNA matches it firmly. Some rows have no size entry. The others give once, few or many, or a class for an expanded clone.

d_gene: TRBD2; abundance: few; j_gene: TRBJ2-1; v_gene: TRBV9; CDR3nt: TGTGCCAGCAGCGTTCAGCGGGAGGGGTACTCCTACAATGAGCAGTTCTTC; CDR3aa: CASSVQREGYSYNEQFF
d_gene: -; abundance: few; j_gene: TRBJ2-7; v_gene: TRBV9; CDR3nt: TGTGCCAGCAGCGTGGGACCCGTCTCCTACGAGCAGTACTTC; CDR3aa: CASSVGPVSYEQYF
d_gene: -; abundance: -; j_gene: TRBJ2-7; v_gene: TRBV3-1; CDR3nt: TGTGCCAGCAGTCGACAGGGACTTGCCAACGAGCAGTACTTC; CDR3aa: CASSRQGLANEQYF
d_gene: -; abundance: few; j_gene: TRBJ2-6; v_gene: TRBV7-9; CDR3nt: TGTGCCAGCAGCTTAGCCTACTCTGGGGCCAACGTCCTGACTTTC; CDR3aa: CASSLAYSGANVLTF
d_gene: -; abundance: many; j_gene: TRBJ2-3; v_gene: TRBV29-1; CDR3nt: TGCAGCGTTGAAGATACAGGAACAGATACGCAGTATTTT; CDR3aa: CSVEDTGTDTQYF
d_gene: -; abundance: -; j_gene: TRBJ2-7; v_gene: TRBV6-2/TRBV6-3; CDR3nt: TGTGCCAGCAGAACTAGGCTCAGCGAGCAGTACTTC; CDR3aa: CASRTRLSEQYF
d_gene: TRBD2; abundance: -; j_gene: TRBJ2-2; v_gene: TRBV12-3/TRBV12-4; CDR3nt: TGTGCCAGCAGCTCCCTCGGGACTACAAACACCGCGGAGCTGTTTTTT; CDR3aa: CASSSLGTTNTAELFF
d_gene: -; abundance: -; j_gene: TRBJ2-7; v_gene: TRBV5-1; CDR3nt: TGCGCCAGCGGGGGATCCACCTACGAGCAGTACTTC; CDR3aa: CASGGSTYEQYF
d_gene: TRBD1; abundance: -; j_gene: TRBJ1-6; v_gene: TRBV20-1; CDR3nt: TGCAGTGCTTGGGACAGGGAGGATAATTCACCCCTCCACTTT; CDR3aa: CSAWDREDNSPLHF
d_gene: -; abundance: many; j_gene: TRBJ2-3; v_gene: TRBV12-3/TRBV12-4; CDR3nt: TGTGCCAGCAGGGGCGGGACGCAGTATTTT; CDR3aa: CASRGGTQYF
d_gene: -; abundance: few; j_gene: TRBJ1-2; v_gene: TRBV6-1; CDR3nt: TGTGCCAGCAGTCGTACAGGGCTTCGGGGCTATGGCTACACCTTC; CDR3aa: CASSRTGLRGYGYTF
d_gene: -; abundance: -; j_gene: TRBJ1-1; v_gene: TRBV10-3; CDR3nt: TGTGCCATCAGTGAGTTAGGGGAAGCGGAACAGAACACTGAAGCTTTCTTT; CDR3aa: CAISELGEAEQNTEAFF
d_gene: TRBD2; abundance: -; j_gene: TRBJ2-1; v_gene: TRBV20-1; CDR3nt: TGCAGTGCTAGATCCGCCGTTAAGCGGGGGGGCCCCTACAATGAGCAGTTCTTC; CDR3aa: CSARSAVKRGGPYNEQFF
d_gene: -; abundance: -; j_gene: TRBJ2-7; v_gene: TRBV12-3/TRBV12-4; CDR3nt: TGTGCCAGCAGTTTGTACCAGGGGAGGCACGAGCAGTACTTC; CDR3aa: CASSLYQGRHEQYF
d_gene: -; abundance: few; j_gene: TRBJ2-6; v_gene: TRBV4-3; CDR3nt: TGCGCCAGCAGCCCGTCCGCAATGCGCTCTGGGGCCAACGTCCTGACTTTC; CDR3aa: CASSPSAMRSGANVLTF
d_gene: TRBD2; abundance: few; j_gene: TRBJ2-1; v_gene: TRBV7-6; CDR3nt: TGTGCCAGCAGCATAGCGGGAGTATCGTACAATGAGCAGTTCTTC; CDR3aa: CASSIAGVSYNEQFF
d_gene: -; abundance: few; j_gene: TRBJ2-5; v_gene: TRBV11-2; CDR3nt: TGTGCCAGCAAGTTGTCCGAACGGGCCCACGGTTTGGGGGAGACCCAGTACTTC; CDR3aa: CASKLSERAHGLGETQYF
d_gene: -; abundance: few; j_gene: TRBJ2-1; v_gene: TRBV5-1; CDR3nt: TGCGCCAGCAGCTTTTCAGGGACGGAGTACAATGAGCAGTTCTTC; CDR3aa: CASSFSGTEYNEQFF
d_gene: -; abundance: -; j_gene: TRBJ1-6; v_gene: TRBV5-1; CDR3nt: TGCGCCAGCAGTCCTGACAGAGGAGCTTCACCCCTCCACTTT; CDR3aa: CASSPDRGASPLHF
d_gene: TRBD2; abundance: -; j_gene: TRBJ2-3; v_gene: TRBV10-2; CDR3nt: TGCGCCGCAGCAGGGAGGGCCCGAAGCACAGATACGCAGTATTTT; CDR3aa: CAAAGRARSTDTQYF
d_gene: -; abundance: few; j_gene: TRBJ2-2; v_gene: TRBV7-2; CDR3nt: TGTGCCAGCAGCCCCGGGACTTCAACCGCCGGGGAGCTGTTTTTT; CDR3aa: CASSPGTSTAGELFF
d_gene: -; abundance: few; j_gene: TRBJ2-5; v_gene: TRBV6-5; CDR3nt: TGTGCCAGCAGTTACGTTGGCGGGGTGAGGTCGGTCGAGACCCAGTACTTC; CDR3aa: CASSYVGGVRSVETQYF
d_gene: TRBD2; abundance: -; j_gene: TRBJ2-7; v_gene: TRBV12-3/TRBV12-4; CDR3nt: TGTGCCAGCATCAAGGAGGCGGGAGTACCCTACGAGCAGTACTTC; CDR3aa: CASIKEAGVPYEQYF
d_gene: -; abundance: -; j_gene: TRBJ2-7; v_gene: TRBV7-2; CDR3nt: TGTGCCAGCAGCCCCGTCCACGGTCTCAGCTCCTACGAGCAGTACTTC; CDR3aa: CASSPVHGLSSYEQYF
d_gene: -; abundance: few; j_gene: TRBJ2-3; v_gene: TRBV4-1; CDR3nt: TGCGCCAGCAGCCAAGATCGGGTGGGCCTCACAGATACGCAGTATTTT; CDR3aa: CASSQDRVGLTDTQYF
d_gene: -; abundance: few; j_gene: TRBJ2-1; v_gene: TRBV12-3/TRBV12-4; CDR3nt: TGTGCCAGCAGTTTAGCGCATCTAGTAGGGAGGTTCTTC; CDR3aa: CASSLAHLVGRFF
d_gene: TRBD2; abundance: -; j_gene: TRBJ2-3; v_gene: TRBV20-1; CDR3nt: TGCAGTGCTAGAGATCGGGCAGCGGGGGGTGGTCATACGCAGTATTTT; CDR3aa: CSARDRAAGGGHTQYF
d_gene: -; abundance: many; j_gene: TRBJ1-5; v_gene: TRBV4-3; CDR3nt: TGCGCCAGCAGCCCGGACGGGAGGGGCAATCAGCCCCAGCATTTT; CDR3aa: CASSPDGRGNQPQHF
d_gene: -; abundance: -; j_gene: TRBJ2-2; v_gene: TRBV20-1; CDR3nt: TGCAGTGCTACTCTGCTCGGGGAGCTGTTTTTT; CDR3aa: CSATLLGELFF
d_gene: -; abundance: -; j_gene: TRBJ2-3; v_gene: TRBV29-1; CDR3nt: TGCAGCACCCGAGAAGGGCAGGGTCTCAGCCCAGATACGCAGTATTTT; CDR3aa: CSTREGQGLSPDTQYF
d_gene: TRBD1; abundance: few; j_gene: TRBJ2-1; v_gene: TRBV12-3/TRBV12-4; CDR3nt: TGTGCCAGCAGTTCCCGGGACAGGGGGGTATCGAGGAATGAGCAGTTCTTC; CDR3aa: CASSSRDRGVSRNEQFF
d_gene: TRBD1; abundance: -; j_gene: TRBJ2-7; v_gene: TRBV5-1; CDR3nt: TGCGCCAGCAGCTTCGGGGTAAACAGGGGGCCCTACGAGCAGTACTTC; CDR3aa: CASSFGVNRGPYEQYF
d_gene: -; abundance: -; j_gene: TRBJ2-1; v_gene: TRBV20-1; CDR3nt: TGCAGTGCTAGAGGGACAGGGGGTATCGGGACTAGCCGGGAACCTCCCCCACTCGGTGAGCAGTTCTTC; CDR3aa: CSARGTGGIGTSREPPPLGEQFF
d_gene: -; abundance: -; j_gene: TRBJ2-7; v_gene: TRBV7-9; CDR3nt: TGTGCCAGCAGCTTAGAGGAGGGGAACGAGCAGTACTTC; CDR3aa: CASSLEEGNEQYF
d_gene: TRBD2; abundance: -; j_gene: TRBJ2-1; v_gene: TRBV12-3/TRBV12-4; CDR3nt: TGTGCCAGCAGTCCCCAGACTAGCGGGGGGGCAGGCTACAATGAGCAGTTCTTC; CDR3aa: CASSPQTSGGAGYNEQFF
d_gene: -; abundance: few; j_gene: TRBJ1-5; v_gene: TRBV5-5; CDR3nt: TGTGCCAGCAGCTTGGGACCCCAGGGGAATCAGCCCCAGCATTTT; CDR3aa: CASSLGPQGNQPQHF
d_gene: TRBD2; abundance: -; j_gene: TRBJ2-1; v_gene: TRBV4-1; CDR3nt: TGCGCCAGCAGCCAACGCTCAATCACAGCGGGAGGGGTTAATGAGCAGTTCTTC; CDR3aa: CASSQRSITAGGVNEQFF
d_gene: -; abundance: few; j_gene: TRBJ1-2; v_gene: TRBV5-4; CDR3nt: TGTGCCAGCAGCTTGTCTGCGACAGCGAGAAACTATGGCTACACCTTC; CDR3aa: CASSLSATARNYGYTF
d_gene: TRBD1; abundance: few; j_gene: TRBJ2-7; v_gene: TRBV29-1; CDR3nt: TGCAGCGTTGCAAAAGGACAGGGGTCTTACGAGCAGTACTTC; CDR3aa: CSVAKGQGSYEQYF
d_gene: -; abundance: -; j_gene: TRBJ2-7; v_gene: TRBV12-3/TRBV12-4; CDR3nt: TGTGCCAGCAGTTTAGGGAAGGGCCCCTACGAGCAGTACTTC; CDR3aa: CASSLGKGPYEQYF
d_gene: -; abundance: few; j_gene: TRBJ2-1; v_gene: TRBV29-1; CDR3nt: TGCAGCCTCCTAGCAGAGTCCTACAATGAGCAGTTCTTC; CDR3aa: CSLLAESYNEQFF
d_gene: -; abundance: many; j_gene: TRBJ2-7; v_gene: TRBV6-5; CDR3nt: TGTGCCAGCAGTTACCAGGGCGGGATGAACTACGAGCAGTACTTC; CDR3aa: CASSYQGGMNYEQYF
d_gene: TRBD2; abundance: few; j_gene: TRBJ2-1; v_gene: TRBV4-3; CDR3nt: TGCGCCAGCAGCCGTACGACTAGCGGGGTATACAATGAGCAGTTCTTC; CDR3aa: CASSRTTSGVYNEQFF
d_gene: TRBD2; abundance: -; j_gene: TRBJ2-1; v_gene: TRBV25-1; CDR3nt: TGTGCCAGCAGTGAATCCAGCGGGAGGGCCTACAATGAGCAGTTCTTC; CDR3aa: CASSESSGRAYNEQFF
d_gene: -; abundance: few; j_gene: TRBJ2-3; v_gene: TRBV6-1; CDR3nt: TGTGCCAGCAGAACCGACTTCACAGATACGCAGTATTTT; CDR3aa: CASRTDFTDTQYF
d_gene: -; abundance: -; j_gene: TRBJ2-5; v_gene: TRBV18; CDR3nt: TGTGCCAGCTCCCTCCGACATGACGAGACCCAGTACTTC; CDR3aa: CASSLRHDETQYF
d_gene: -; abundance: few; j_gene: TRBJ1-2; v_gene: TRBV20-1; CDR3nt: TGCAGTGCTAGAGGGTCGGTGGACTATGGCTACACCTTC; CDR3aa: CSARGSVDYGYTF
d_gene: TRBD1; abundance: few; j_gene: TRBJ1-6; v_gene: TRBV20-1; CDR3nt: TGCAGTGCTCCATCTCGGCACAGGGGAATGAATTCACCCCTCCACTTT; CDR3aa: CSAPSRHRGMNSPLHF